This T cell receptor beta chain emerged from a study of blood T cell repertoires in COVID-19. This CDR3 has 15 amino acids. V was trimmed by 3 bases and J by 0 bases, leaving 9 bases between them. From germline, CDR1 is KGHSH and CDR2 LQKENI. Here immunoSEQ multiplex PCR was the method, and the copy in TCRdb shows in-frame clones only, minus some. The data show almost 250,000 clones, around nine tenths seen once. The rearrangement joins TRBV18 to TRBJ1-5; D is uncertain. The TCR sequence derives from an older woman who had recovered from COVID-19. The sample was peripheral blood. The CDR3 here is CASSPPQNSNQPQHF. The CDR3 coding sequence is TGTGCCAGCTCACCGCCACAGAATAGCAATCAGCCCCAGCATTTT.